This T cell receptor (beta chain) was identified during a study of blood T cell repertoires in COVID-19. On the study more broadly: Acute and convalescent COVID-19 samples came from the United States, Italy and Spain. PBMCs, B-cell-depleted T cells, or T cells were the source of the cDNA or gDNA that made up the material.

Original processing notes: From reference gene primer amplification, estimates of nucleated cell counts were derived. Clones were sequenced by immunoSEQ multiplex PCR, and TCRdb holds only the in-frame ones, with some missing. The D gene and trimming were derived from the DNA, and the V and J assignments and clone size from that table. The data show about 100,000 clones, 87% seen once. Points on this clone: At one end the junction does not follow the germline gene, possibly because of a read error.

CDR3 size: 13 residues. Per the germline V gene, CDR1 is SGHTA and CDR2 is FQGNSA. The chain couples TRBV7-2 to TRBJ2-7, with 12 bases matching TRBD2. The receptor was derived from a man younger than 45 in a cohort sampled during active COVID-19. Sequencing input: peripheral blood. CDR3 nucleotide sequence: TGTGCCAGCAGCTTCGGGACTAGCGGGTACGGTCACTTC. This gives the protein CASSFGTSGYGHF.